The 16 T cell receptor beta chains listed next were all sequenced from one sample in a study of T-cell reconstitution after alpha-beta-depleted transplantation in children. Library preparation (for TCRbeta) was performed with unique molecular identifiers. TCRdb used MiXCR to reprocess the PCR reads, holding one entry per CDR3 protein. Here the sample spans 350,000 to 500,000 distinct CDR3 sequences, around 46% being singletons. The sample was PBMCs, taken before TCRalphabeta/CD19-depleted stem cell transplant. Receptor source: a girl aged 2 to 9 with aplastic anemia, due to receive a stem cell transplant.

This rearrangement joins TRBV9 to TRBJ2-5; a possible D gene is TRBD1 (7 bases). This CDR3 has 14 residues. Trimming pared 3 bases from V and 5 bases from J, leaving 14 bases between. The V gene's germline CDR1 is SGDLS and CDR2 YYNGEE. The CDR3 bases are TGTGCCAGCAGCGCGAAGGGGGCGGGGGAGACCCAGTACTTC. Its translation: CASSAKGAGETQYF.

V and J are TRBV15 and TRBJ2-2; 10 bases match TRBD1. The V segment lost 3 bases and the J segment 5 bases; nucleotides outside the gene matches: 9. The CDR3 is made up of 17 amino acids. Germline V gives CDR1 LNHNV, CDR2 YYDKDF (reference sequence). CDR3 sequence: CATSRGSTGGGTGELFF. The CDR3 coding sequence is TGTGCCACCAGCAGGGGTTCGACAGGGGGCGGAACCGGGGAGCTGTTTTTT.

This chain links TRBV7-2 with TRBJ2-1, with 11 bases fitting TRBD2. Germline assignment: CDR1 SGHTA and CDR2 FQGNSA. Losses at the gene ends were 7 bases for V and 5 bases for J; bases not matched to a gene: 7. The CDR3 sequence is 15 residues long. The CDR3 coding sequence is TGTGCCAGCATCTGGGGGACTAGCGGTAACAATGAGCAGTTCTTC. It encodes CASIWGTSGNNEQFF. The full variable domain, its missing parts supplied by reference TRBV7-2 and TRBJ2-1, is GAGVSQSPSNKVTEKGKDVELRCDPISGHTALYWYRQSLGQGLEFLIYFQGNSAPDKSGLPSDRFSAERTGGSVSTLTIQRTQQEDSAVYLCASIWGTSGNNEQFFGPGTRLTVL.

This clonotype was found a few times. The V call is TRBV6-2 or TRBV6-3, the J call TRBJ2-2; TRBD1 agrees at 8 bases. The CDR3 loop spans 19 amino acids. The J segment lost 4 bases and the V segment lost 2 bases, leaving 15 bases of the junction unmatched. Germline CDR1 MNHEY, CDR2 SVGEGT. CDR3 region: CASSYSLTGEYGSTGELFF. The CDR3 DNA is TGTGCCAGCAGTTACAGCTTGACAGGGGAATATGGTAGCACCGGGGAGCTGTTTTTT.

The chain links TRBV18 to TRBJ2-5, with D tentatively TRBD2 (6 bases). This CDR3 has 13 amino acids. From germline, CDR1 is KGHSH and CDR2 LQKENI. Trimming stripped 8 bases from V and 4 bases from J, with 14 bases between. The CDR3 here is CASSPQGGETQYF. The CDR3 DNA follows: TGTGCCAGCAGCCCCCAGGGAGGAGAGACCCAGTACTTC.

This clonotype was found many times. This chain links TRBV5-1 with TRBJ1-1; tentatively, D is TRBD1 (6 bases). There are 17 residues in the CDR3. V dropped 4 bases and J dropped 7 bases, with 26 bases sitting between them. Germline CDR1 reads SGHRS; CDR2 reads YFSETQ. The CDR3 sequence: CASSPNVGAGFEVEAFF. The CDR3 DNA follows: TGCGCCAGCAGCCCAAACGTGGGGGCAGGGTTCGAGGTTGAAGCTTTCTTT.

This rearrangement joins TRBV7-2 to TRBJ2-2; TRBD2 matches at 9 bases. Germline CDR1 SGHTA, CDR2 FQGNSA. The V gene end was trimmed by 4 bases and the J gene end by 6 bases; junction bases not matched to a gene: 9. The CDR3 is 16 amino acids. The CDR3 loop reads CASSSRGGASPGELFF. For the CDR3, the DNA is TGTGCCAGCAGCTCCCGCGGGGGGGCCTCACCCGGGGAGCTGTTTTTT.

This clonotype has at least ten counts. The chain is built from TRBV9 and TRBJ2-2, with a weak D call TRBD2 (6 bases). CDR1 and CDR2 (germline): SGDLS, YYNGEE. V was clipped by 0 bases and J by 3 bases, with 12 bases between them. The CDR3 has 16 residues. This CDR3 reads CASSVGGRLHTGELFF. Here the CDR3 DNA reads TGTGCCAGCAGCGTAGGGGGGAGGCTCCACACCGGGGAGCTGTTTTTT. The variable domain in full, with the rest retrieved from reference TRBV9 and TRBJ2-2, is DSGVTQTPKHLITATGQRVTLRCSPRSGDLSVYWYQQSLDQGLQFLIQYYNGEERAKGNILERFSAQQFPDLHSELNLSSLELGDSALYFCASSVGGRLHTGELFFGEGSRLTVL.

This clonotype occurred many times. The chain employs TRBV5-1 and TRBJ2-2; TRBD2 agrees at 10 bases. The CDR3 is 14 amino acids. Germline CDR1 SGHRS, CDR2 YFSETQ. J was trimmed by 6 bases and V by 2 bases; bases with no gene match: 1. CDR3 sequence reads: CASSLLAGSGELFF. CDR3 DNA sequence: TGCGCCAGCAGCTTACTAGCGGGATCCGGGGAGCTGTTTTTT.

The gene calls are TRBV2 and TRBJ1-3; D is undetermined. The ends were cut back, 6 bases at V and 0 bases at J, with 9 bases in the middle. The CDR3 length is 14 residues. Per the germline V gene, CDR1 is SNHLY and CDR2 is FYNNEI. CDR3 protein: CASSGTGSGNTIYF. In DNA form, the CDR3 reads TGTGCCAGCAGCGGCACCGGCTCTGGAAACACCATATATTTT.

The CDR3 DNA is TGCAGTGCTTTTGCTAGCGAACACACCGGGGAGCTGTTTTTT. Translating gives CSAFASEHTGELFF. V gene TRBV20-1 combines with J gene TRBJ2-2, with D tentatively TRBD2 (6 bases). Trimming shortened V by 5 bases and J by 3 bases, and 13 bases separated the two germline ends. CDR3 length equals 14 residues. Germline V gene data show CDR1 as DFQATT and CDR2 as SNEGSKA (reference sequence).

The chain is built from TRBV29-1 and TRBJ2-3; TRBD2 agrees at 15 bases. Germline V CDR1 and CDR2: SQVTM, ANQGSEA. V was clipped by 3 bases and J by 7 bases; unmatched bases: 5. The CDR3 length is 15 residues. For the CDR3, the DNA is TGCAGCGTTGAGGGACTAGCGGGAGGTAAAAATACGCAGTATTTT. It codes for CSVEGLAGGKNTQYF.

Only one count was recorded for this clonotype. An end of the junction differs from the germline gene, which may be a read error. The V call is TRBV4-2, the J call TRBJ2-7; D may be TRBD1 or TRBD2 (5 bases each). The CDR3 is 17 residues long. From germline, CDR1 is LGHNA and CDR2 YNFKEQ. The chain's CDR3 is CAISQGPLGDPTYEQYF. CDR3 DNA: TGTGCCATCAGCCAAGGGCCTCTAGGGGACCCTACCTACGAGCAGTACTTC.

The chain couples TRBV7-8 to TRBJ2-7, with D perhaps matching TRBD1 or TRBD2 (6 bases each). Trimming took off 1 base at V and 7 bases at J, with 14 bases between the two ends. The CDR3 covers 14 residues. Per the germline V gene, CDR1 is SGHVS and CDR2 is FQNEAQ. The CDR3 region has the DNA TGTGCCAGCAGCTTAGACGGGGGCGCTGGGGAGCAGTACTTC. This encodes CASSLDGGAGEQYF.

The rearrangement uses TRBV20-1 and TRBJ2-3; the match to TRBD2 covers 10 bases. CDR1 is DFQATT and CDR2 is SNEGSKA in the germline V gene (reference sequence). The CDR3 totals 14 residues. V dropped 6 bases and J dropped 4; count of bases not matched to a gene: 7. CDR3 DNA: TGCAGTGCCGGAGCGGGAGGGGTCCCAGATACGCAGTATTTT. Translated: CSAGAGGVPDTQYF.

This clonotype was found a few times. The gene calls are TRBV28 and TRBJ2-3; D is unclear. Per the germline V gene, CDR1 is MDHEN and CDR2 is SYDVKM. The V end lost 4 bases, the J end lost 2 bases, and 7 bases lay between the germline ends. The CDR3 covers 13 residues. As DNA, the CDR3 is TGTGCCAGCAGTTCGTCTTTCACAGATACGCAGTATTTT. Translating gives CASSSSFTDTQYF.